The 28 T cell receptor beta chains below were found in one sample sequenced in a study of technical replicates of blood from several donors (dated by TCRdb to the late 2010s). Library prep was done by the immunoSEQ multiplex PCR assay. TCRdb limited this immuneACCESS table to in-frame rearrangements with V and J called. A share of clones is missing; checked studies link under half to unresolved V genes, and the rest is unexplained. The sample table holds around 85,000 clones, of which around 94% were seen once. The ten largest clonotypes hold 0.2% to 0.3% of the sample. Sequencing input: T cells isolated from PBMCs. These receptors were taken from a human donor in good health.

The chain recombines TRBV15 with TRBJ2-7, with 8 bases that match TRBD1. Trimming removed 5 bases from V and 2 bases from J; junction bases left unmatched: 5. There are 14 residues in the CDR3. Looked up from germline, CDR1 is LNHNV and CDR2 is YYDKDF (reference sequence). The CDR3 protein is CATSLGTGAYEQYF. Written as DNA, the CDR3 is TGTGCCACCAGCTTAGGGACAGGCGCCTACGAGCAGTACTTC.

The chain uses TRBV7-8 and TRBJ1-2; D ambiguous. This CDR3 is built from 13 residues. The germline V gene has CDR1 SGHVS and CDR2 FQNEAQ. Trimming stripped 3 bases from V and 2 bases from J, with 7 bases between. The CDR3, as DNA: TGTGCCAGCAGCTTCGGCGGAAACTATGGCTACACCTTC. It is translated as CASSFGGNYGYTF.

Here the CDR3 reads CASSPLLSTEAFF. Written as DNA, the CDR3 is TGTGCCAGCTCACCACTCCTGAGCACTGAAGCTTTCTTT. The chain has TRBV18 and TRBJ1-1; D is unresolved. V was clipped by 1 base and J by 4 bases, with 7 bases between them. Germline V gives CDR1 KGHSH, CDR2 LQKENI. The CDR3 is 13 amino acids.

In DNA form, the CDR3 reads TGTGCCAGCAGTTCACAGGGGGGGAATGAAAAACTGTTTTTT. This gives the protein CASSSQGGNEKLFF. The V and J genes are TRBV6-5 and TRBJ1-4; 8 bases line up with TRBD1. The CDR3 has 14 residues. In germline, CDR1 is MNHEY, CDR2 SVGAGI. V lost 4 bases, J lost 5 bases, and 3 bases stayed unmatched.

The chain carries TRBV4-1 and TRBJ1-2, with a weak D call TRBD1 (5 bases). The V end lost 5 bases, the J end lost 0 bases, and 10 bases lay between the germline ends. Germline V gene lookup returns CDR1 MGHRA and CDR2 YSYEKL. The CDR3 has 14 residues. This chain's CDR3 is CASSTTDPNYGYTF. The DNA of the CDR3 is TGCGCCAGCAGCACGACAGACCCTAACTATGGCTACACCTTC.

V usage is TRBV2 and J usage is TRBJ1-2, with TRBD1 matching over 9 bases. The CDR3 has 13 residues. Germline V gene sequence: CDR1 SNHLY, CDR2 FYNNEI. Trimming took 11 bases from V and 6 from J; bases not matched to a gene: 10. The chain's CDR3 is CAGQIQGANGYTF. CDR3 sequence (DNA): TGTGCCGGACAGATACAGGGGGCGAATGGCTACACCTTC.

As DNA, the CDR3 is TGCAGCGTTGATTCGGGGAGGAACACTGAAGCTTTCTTT. Amino acid sequence: CSVDSGRNTEAFF. The chain uses TRBV29-1 and TRBJ1-1; no firm D call. The CDR3 length is 13 residues. The germline CDR1 and CDR2 sequences are SQVTM and ANQGSEA. V lost 3 bases, J lost 1 base, and 9 bases lay in between.

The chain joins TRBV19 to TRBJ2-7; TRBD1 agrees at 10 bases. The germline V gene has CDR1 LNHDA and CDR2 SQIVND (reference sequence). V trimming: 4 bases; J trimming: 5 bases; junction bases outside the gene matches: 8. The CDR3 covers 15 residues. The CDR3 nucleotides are TGTGCCAGTAGTACACCGGGACAGGGGAACCACGAGCAGTACTTC. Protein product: CASSTPGQGNHEQYF.

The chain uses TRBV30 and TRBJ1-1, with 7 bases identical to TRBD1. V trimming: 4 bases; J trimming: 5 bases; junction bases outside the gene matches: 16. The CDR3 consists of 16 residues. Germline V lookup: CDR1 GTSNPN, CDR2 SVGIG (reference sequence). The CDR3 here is CAWIPILKGADTEAFF. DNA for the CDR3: TGTGCCTGGATTCCCATCCTTAAGGGGGCCGATACTGAAGCTTTCTTT.

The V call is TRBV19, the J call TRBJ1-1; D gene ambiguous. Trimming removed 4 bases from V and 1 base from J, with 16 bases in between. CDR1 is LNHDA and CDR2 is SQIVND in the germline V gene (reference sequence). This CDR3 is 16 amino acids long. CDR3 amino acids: CASSTVEGVTNTEAFF. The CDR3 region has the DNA TGTGCCAGTAGTACGGTGGAGGGTGTCACGAACACTGAAGCTTTCTTT.

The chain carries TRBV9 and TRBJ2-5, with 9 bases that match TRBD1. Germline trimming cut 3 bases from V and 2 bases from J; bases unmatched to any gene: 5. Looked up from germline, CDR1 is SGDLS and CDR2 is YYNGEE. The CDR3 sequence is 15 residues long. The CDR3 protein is CASSEHDRGQETQYF. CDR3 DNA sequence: TGTGCCAGCAGCGAACACGACAGGGGGCAAGAGACCCAGTACTTC.

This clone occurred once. The CDR3: CASSPGQGAETQYF. CDR3 nucleotides: TGTGCCAGCAGCCCGGGACAGGGGGCCGAGACCCAGTACTTC. This chain uses TRBV7-9 with TRBJ2-5, with 12 bases identical to TRBD1. J gave up 5 bases and V 5 bases, and 3 bases lay outside the gene matches. The CDR3 runs to 14 residues. CDR1 is SEHNR and CDR2 is FQNEAQ in the germline V gene (reference sequence).

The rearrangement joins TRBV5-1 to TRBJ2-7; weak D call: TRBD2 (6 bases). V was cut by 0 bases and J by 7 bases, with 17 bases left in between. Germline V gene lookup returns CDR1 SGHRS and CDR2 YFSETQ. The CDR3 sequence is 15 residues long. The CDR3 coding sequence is TGCGCCAGCAGCTTGGAAATCGGGAGTGCGACGGAGCAGTACTTC. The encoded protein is CASSLEIGSATEQYF.

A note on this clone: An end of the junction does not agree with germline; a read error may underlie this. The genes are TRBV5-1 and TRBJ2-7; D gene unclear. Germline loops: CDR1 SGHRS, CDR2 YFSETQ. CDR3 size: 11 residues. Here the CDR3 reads CSSRELNEQYF. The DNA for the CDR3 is TGCTCCAGCAGAGAGCTGAACGAGCAGTACTTC.

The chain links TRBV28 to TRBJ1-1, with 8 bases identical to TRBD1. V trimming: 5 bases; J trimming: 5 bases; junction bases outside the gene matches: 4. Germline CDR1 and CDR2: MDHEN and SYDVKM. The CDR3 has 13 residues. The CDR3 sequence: CASSHRGLTEAFF. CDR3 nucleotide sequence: TGTGCCAGCAGTCACAGGGGGTTAACTGAAGCTTTCTTT.

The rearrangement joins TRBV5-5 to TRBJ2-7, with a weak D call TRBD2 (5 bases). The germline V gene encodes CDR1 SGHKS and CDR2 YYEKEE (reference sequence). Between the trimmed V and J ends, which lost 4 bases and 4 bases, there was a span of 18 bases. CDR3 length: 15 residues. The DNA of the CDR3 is TGTGCCAGCAGCCCCCGGCTCCTAGCAGAATACGAGCAGTACTTC. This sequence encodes CASSPRLLAEYEQYF. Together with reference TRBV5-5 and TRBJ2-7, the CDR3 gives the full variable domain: DAGVTQSPTHLIKTRGQQVTLRCSPISGHKSVSWYQQVLGQGPQFIFQYYEKEERGRGNFPDRFSARQFPNYSSELNVNALLLGDSALYLCASSPRLLAEYEQYFGPGTRLTVT.

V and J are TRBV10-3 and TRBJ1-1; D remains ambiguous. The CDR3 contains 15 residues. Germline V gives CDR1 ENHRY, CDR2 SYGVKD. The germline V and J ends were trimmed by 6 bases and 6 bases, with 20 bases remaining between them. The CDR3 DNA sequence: TGTGCCATCAGACCCGGTGGCGGGGAATCCTCTGAAGCTTTCTTT. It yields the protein CAIRPGGGESSEAFF.

The CDR3 DNA reads TGTGCCAGCAGTTTATCGGGACAGGGGGTAGTAGGACAGCCCCAGCATTTT. Its translation is CASSLSGQGVVGQPQHF. The chain recombines TRBV27 with TRBJ1-5, with 11 positions matching TRBD1. With 0 bases clipped from V and 7 bases from J, the junction kept 8 bases outside the gene matches. The CDR3 is 17 residues long. CDR1 and CDR2 from the germline V gene are MNHEY and SMNVEV (reference sequence).

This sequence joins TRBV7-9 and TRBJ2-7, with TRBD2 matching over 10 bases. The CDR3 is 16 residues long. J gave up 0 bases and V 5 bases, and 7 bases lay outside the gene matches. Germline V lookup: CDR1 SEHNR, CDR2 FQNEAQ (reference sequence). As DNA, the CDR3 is TGTGCCAGCAGCGGTGTTTCTAGCGGGAGCTCCTACGAGCAGTACTTC. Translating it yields CASSGVSSGSSYEQYF. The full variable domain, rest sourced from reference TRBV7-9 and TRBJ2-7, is DTGVSQNPRHKITKRGQNVTFRCDPISEHNRLYWYRQTLGQGPEFLTYFQNEAQLEKSRLLSDRFSAERPKGSFSTLEIQRTEQGDSAMYLCASSGVSSGSSYEQYFGPGTRLTVT.

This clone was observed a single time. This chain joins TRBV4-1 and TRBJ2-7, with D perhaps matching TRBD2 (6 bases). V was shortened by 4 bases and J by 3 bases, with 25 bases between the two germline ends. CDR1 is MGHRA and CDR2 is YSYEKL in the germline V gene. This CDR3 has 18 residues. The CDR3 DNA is TGCGCCAGCAGCCTAGGGACTGTATCCTACCCCATCGTCTACGAGCAGTACTTC. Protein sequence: CASSLGTVSYPIVYEQYF.

Written as DNA, the CDR3 is TGTGCCAGCAGTGTGCGGCTAGCGGGAGGGGGCGGTGAGCAGTTCTTC. Encoded protein: CASSVRLAGGGGEQFF. This rearrangement joins TRBV2 to TRBJ2-1; TRBD2 aligns across 12 bases. Germline V gives CDR1 SNHLY, CDR2 FYNNEI. V was clipped by 4 bases and J by 9 bases; unmatched bases: 10. The CDR3 is 16 amino acids.

The DNA of the CDR3 is TGCGCCAGCAGCCAAGAACAGGGGGATACTGAAGCTTTCTTT. Its protein is CASSQEQGDTEAFF. The gene calls are TRBV4-1 and TRBJ1-1, with 8 bases fitting TRBD1. Looked up from germline, CDR1 is MGHRA and CDR2 is YSYEKL. The CDR3 runs 14 residues. V lost 0 bases, J lost 5 bases, and 2 bases stayed unmatched.

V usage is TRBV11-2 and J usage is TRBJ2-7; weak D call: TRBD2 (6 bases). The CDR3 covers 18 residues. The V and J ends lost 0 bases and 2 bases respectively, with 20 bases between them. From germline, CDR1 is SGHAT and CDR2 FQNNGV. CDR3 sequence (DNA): TGTGCCAGCAGCTTAGACGGTTTGGGGCTAGCGCTAACCTACGAGCAGTACTTC. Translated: CASSLDGLGLALTYEQYF.

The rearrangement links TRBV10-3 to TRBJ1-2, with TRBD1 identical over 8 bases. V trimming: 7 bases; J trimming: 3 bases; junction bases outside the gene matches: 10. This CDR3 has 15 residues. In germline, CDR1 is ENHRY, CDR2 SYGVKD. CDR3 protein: CAITIGQGGDYGYTF. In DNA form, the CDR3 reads TGTGCCATCACCATCGGACAGGGAGGGGACTATGGCTACACCTTC.

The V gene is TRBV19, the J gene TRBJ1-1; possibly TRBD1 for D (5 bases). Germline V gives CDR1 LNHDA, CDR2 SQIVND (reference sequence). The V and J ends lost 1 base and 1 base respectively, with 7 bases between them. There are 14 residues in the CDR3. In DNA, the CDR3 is TGTGCCAGTAGTATAGGCGACAGGAACACTGAAGCTTTCTTT. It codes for CASSIGDRNTEAFF. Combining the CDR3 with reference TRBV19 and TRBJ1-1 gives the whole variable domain DGGITQSPKYLFRKEGQNVTLSCEQNLNHDAMYWYRQDPGQGLRLIYYSQIVNDFQKGDIAEGYSVSREKKESFPLTVTSAQKNPTAFYLCASSIGDRNTEAFFGQGTRLTVV.

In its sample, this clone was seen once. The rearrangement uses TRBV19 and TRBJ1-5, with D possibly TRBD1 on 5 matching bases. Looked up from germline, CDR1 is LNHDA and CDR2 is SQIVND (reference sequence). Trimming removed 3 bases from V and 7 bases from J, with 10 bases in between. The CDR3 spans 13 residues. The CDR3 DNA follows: TGTGCCAGTAGTATTCAGGGTTCCCAGCCCCAGCATTTT. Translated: CASSIQGSQPQHF.

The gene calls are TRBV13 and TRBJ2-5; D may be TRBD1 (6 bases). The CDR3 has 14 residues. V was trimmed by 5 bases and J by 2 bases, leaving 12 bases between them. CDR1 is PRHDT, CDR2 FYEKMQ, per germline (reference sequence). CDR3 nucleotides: TGTGCCAGCAGCCCGCCGACAGGACAAGAGACCCAGTACTTC. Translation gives CASSPPTGQETQYF.

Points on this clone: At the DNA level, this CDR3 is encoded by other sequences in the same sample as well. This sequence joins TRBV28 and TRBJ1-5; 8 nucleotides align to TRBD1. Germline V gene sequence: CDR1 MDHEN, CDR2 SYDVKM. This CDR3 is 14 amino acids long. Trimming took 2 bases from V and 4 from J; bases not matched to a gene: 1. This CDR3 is CASSLGTGNQPQHF. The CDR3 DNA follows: TGTGCCAGCAGTTTAGGGACAGGAAATCAGCCCCAGCATTTT. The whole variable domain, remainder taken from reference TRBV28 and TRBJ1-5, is DVKVTQSSRYLVKRTGEKVFLECVQDMDHENMFWYRQDPGLGLRLIYFSYDVKMKEKGDIPEGYSVSREKKERFSLILESASTNQTSMYLCASSLGTGNQPQHFGDGTRLSIL.